A single sample gave rise to the 27 T cell receptor beta chains below, sequenced in a study of T cell repertoires in cytomegalovirus infection. Their antigens remain unidentified. MiXCR, applied by TCRdb to the reads, yields one record per CDR3 protein. Seen here are 200,000 to 250,000 distinct CDR3 sequences, 38% observed once, and the top ten hold around 60%. This sample comprised CD8+ T cells from cultured PBMCs, obtained from culture after CMV antigen stimulation. These receptors were taken from a human donor in good health (CMV status not recorded). Some clones in this sample may be carry-over from other donors' samples.

This clonotype was seen a handful of times. The V and J genes are TRBV20-1 and TRBJ2-3; D is undetermined. CDR3 size: 15 residues. Germline assignment: CDR1 DFQATT and CDR2 SNEGSKA (reference sequence). V lost 0 bases, J lost 4 bases, and 14 bases lay in between. The DNA of the CDR3 is TGCAGTGCTAGAGATTTGTTTGGTGGGGCAGATACGCAGTATTTT. Protein product: CSARDLFGGADTQYF.

This clonotype was picked up many times. V is TRBV27 and J is TRBJ2-5; 8 positions match TRBD2. With V trimmed by 2 bases and J by 5 bases, 4 bases remained unmatched. This CDR3 has 14 amino acids. The V gene's germline CDR1 is MNHEY and CDR2 SMNVEV (reference sequence). The CDR3 bases are TGTGCCAGCAGTTTAACCCGGGGGGGGGAGACCCAGTACTTC. This codes for CASSLTRGGETQYF.

This chain connects TRBV7-2 to TRBJ2-3; TRBD1 matches 9 bases. V lost 5 bases, J lost 3 bases, and 6 bases stayed unmatched. The CDR3 runs 15 residues. CDR1 and CDR2 (germline): SGHTA, FQGNSA. The CDR3 DNA reads as TGTGCCAGCAGCGTCCGGGACAGGGCTACAGATACGCAGTATTTT. This translates into CASSVRDRATDTQYF.

This clonotype has a count of ten or more. The gene calls are TRBV4-1 and TRBJ1-1; tentative D call: TRBD1 (6 bases). The CDR3 runs to 16 residues. The V end was cut by 2 bases, the J end by 0 bases, with 13 bases between. Germline assignment: CDR1 MGHRA and CDR2 YSYEKL. CDR3 sequence (DNA): TGCGCCAGCAGCCAAAAGCAGGGGCCCATGAACACTGAAGCTTTCTTT. Amino acid sequence: CASSQKQGPMNTEAFF.

This clonotype has a handful of counts. The V gene is TRBV4-2, the J gene TRBJ2-1, with 14 bases fitting TRBD2. Germline V gene lookup returns CDR1 LGHNA and CDR2 YNFKEQ. The CDR3 runs to 16 residues. After removal of 1 base from V and 7 bases from J, the junction contained 3 bases not matched to a gene. DNA of the CDR3: TGTGCCAGCAGCCAAGGACTAGCGGGGGGGTGGAATGAGCAGTTCTTC. Protein sequence: CASSQGLAGGWNEQFF.

This clonotype was counted only a few times. The chain is built from TRBV27 and TRBJ2-7; maybe TRBD2 (5 bases). Germline CDR1 MNHEY, CDR2 SMNVEV (reference sequence). This CDR3 is built from 15 residues. V lost 5 bases and J 3 bases, leaving 17 bases between the germline ends. The CDR3 coding sequence is TGTGCCAGCAGTCCGACGACGGGAAGTAACTACGAGCAGTACTTC. Protein sequence: CASSPTTGSNYEQYF.

The rearrangement joins TRBV29-1 to TRBJ2-2; D unclear. This CDR3 has 14 residues. Germline V gene lookup returns CDR1 SQVTM and CDR2 ANQGSEA. V lost 7 bases, J lost 6 bases, and 18 bases lay in between. The CDR3 nucleotides read TGCAGCGCCGTATCCCGGGCGTCCCCCGGGGAGCTGTTTTTT. Translated: CSAVSRASPGELFF.

The chain combines TRBV7-9 with TRBJ1-4; D gene uncertain. The V end lost 5 bases, the J end lost 7 bases, and 8 bases lay between the germline ends. Germline V gives CDR1 SEHNR, CDR2 FQNEAQ (reference sequence). The CDR3 contains 12 residues. The CDR3 DNA is TGTGCCAGCAGCAAGGACGGTGAAAAACTGTTTTTT. Protein sequence: CASSKDGEKLFF.

This clonotype was recorded once. The chain combines TRBV29-1 with TRBJ2-7, with D tentatively TRBD2 (5 bases). The germline CDR1 and CDR2 sequences are SQVTM and ANQGSEA. This CDR3 comprises 14 residues. V lost 6 bases and J lost 0, with 15 bases in between. Written as DNA, the CDR3 is TGCAGCGTGGAAACTAGTTCGAGCTCCTACGAGCAGTACTTC. Translating gives CSVETSSSSYEQYF.

This rearrangement joins TRBV2 to TRBJ2-7; a weak D match, TRBD1 (6 bases). V was shortened by 8 bases and J by 8 bases, with 10 bases between the two germline ends. The CDR3 sequence is 10 residues long. Germline V gene sequence: CDR1 SNHLY, CDR2 FYNNEI. CDR3 protein: CASDQGQQYF. The DNA for the CDR3 is TGTGCCAGCGATCAGGGGCAGCAGTACTTC.

This chain connects TRBV19 to TRBJ2-1; a possible D gene is TRBD1 (6 bases). V was clipped by 5 bases and J by 3 bases, with 14 bases between them. The CDR3 totals 15 residues. Germline CDR1 reads LNHDA; CDR2 reads SQIVND (reference sequence). The CDR3 loop reads CASSEPGHGYNEQFF. The CDR3 region has the DNA TGTGCCAGTAGTGAACCGGGACACGGCTACAATGAGCAGTTCTTC. Together with reference TRBV19 and TRBJ2-1, the CDR3 gives the full variable domain: DGGITQSPKYLFRKEGQNVTLSCEQNLNHDAMYWYRQDPGQGLRLIYYSQIVNDFQKGDIAEGYSVSREKKESFPLTVTSAQKNPTAFYLCASSEPGHGYNEQFFGPGTRLTVL.

This clonotype was detected only a few times. The chain combines TRBV4-1 with TRBJ1-1, with D possibly TRBD1 on 6 matching bases. CDR1 MGHRA and CDR2 YSYEKL come from the germline V gene. Trimming left V 3 bases short and J 0 bases short, with 14 bases between. The CDR3 has 16 residues. The CDR3 is CASSQDQGRLNTEAFF. The CDR3 DNA sequence: TGCGCCAGCAGCCAGGACCAGGGGCGATTGAACACTGAAGCTTTCTTT.

This clonotype was seen more than once but under ten times. The chain combines TRBV6-1 with TRBJ2-5; 11 bases line up with TRBD2. Germline CDR1 reads MNHNS; CDR2 reads SASEGT. V lost 0 bases to trimming and J lost 5 bases; unmatched junction nucleotides: 2. This CDR3 is built from 15 residues. CDR3: CASSEARTSGETQYF. The CDR3 coding sequence is TGTGCCAGCAGTGAAGCAAGGACTAGCGGGGAGACCCAGTACTTC.

The V call is TRBV10-2, the J call TRBJ1-2, with 9 bases that match TRBD1. The J segment lost 1 base and the V segment lost 2 bases, leaving 11 bases of the junction unmatched. Germline V lookup: CDR1 WSHSY, CDR2 SAAADI. The CDR3 spans 18 residues. The CDR3, as DNA: TGCGCCAGCAGTGAGGGACAGGGGTTTCCCCTCCTTAACTATGGCTACACCTTC. It specifies CASSEGQGFPLLNYGYTF.

This clonotype was seen repeatedly, ten times or more. At one boundary the junction diverges from the germline segment, which might be a read error. The gene calls are TRBV7-3 and TRBJ2-1; TRBD2 agrees at 8 bases. The CDR3 runs 15 residues. Germline V gene sequence: CDR1 SGHTA, CDR2 FQGTGA. CDR3 bases: TGCGCCAGCAGCTTAAGCGGGAGTTCCTACAATGAGCAGTTCTTC. Translation: CASSLSGSSYNEQFF.

The rearrangement uses TRBV5-6 and TRBJ2-7, with no clear D. CDR3 size: 12 residues. CDR1 is SGHDT and CDR2 is YYEEEE in the germline V gene. Deletions cut 4 bases from V and 6 bases from J, with 11 bases between. CDR3 nucleotides: TGTGCCAGCAGCACCGGACCGCTCGAGCAGTACTTC. It is translated as CASSTGPLEQYF.

This clonotype was found a few times. This chain joins TRBV11-2 and TRBJ2-1; 13 bases match TRBD2. CDR3 length equals 18 residues. Germline CDR1 SGHAT, CDR2 FQNNGV. The V and J ends lost 6 bases and 0 bases, in that order; junction bases with no gene match: 8. CDR3 protein: CASRAGTSGVSSYNEQFF. In DNA, the CDR3 is TGTGCCAGCAGAGCCGGGACTAGCGGGGTCAGCTCCTACAATGAGCAGTTCTTC.

Here the CDR3 reads CASSPSGSKLFF. The CDR3, as DNA: TGTGCCAGCAGCCCGTCGGGGAGTAAACTGTTTTTT. The chain is built from TRBV3-1 and TRBJ1-4; no reliable D call. Germline values: CDR1 LGHDT, CDR2 YNNKEL (reference sequence). This CDR3 is 12 amino acids long. V was cut by 4 bases and J by 11 bases, with 11 bases left in between.

The CDR3 region has the DNA TGTGCCAGCAGTTCCTTCCCTCTCCGGGGAAGCAATCAGCCCCAGCATTTT. It translates to CASSSFPLRGSNQPQHF. The chain uses TRBV28 and TRBJ1-5; D unclear. The CDR3 sequence is 17 residues long. Germline lookup yields CDR1 MDHEN and CDR2 SYDVKM. V dropped 4 bases and J dropped 1 base, with 17 bases sitting between them. Based on the CDR3 plus reference TRBV28 and TRBJ1-5, the full variable domain is DVKVTQSSRYLVKRTGEKVFLECVQDMDHENMFWYRQDPGLGLRLIYFSYDVKMKEKGDIPEGYSVSREKKERFSLILESASTNQTSMYLCASSSFPLRGSNQPQHFGDGTRLSIL.

This clonotype was seen only a few times. The chain carries TRBV6-1 and TRBJ1-5; D may be TRBD1 (6 bases). Germline loops: CDR1 MNHNS, CDR2 SASEGT. This CDR3 spans 17 amino acids. V lost 2 bases and J lost 1, with 15 bases in between. CDR3: CASSEPMGGYSNQPQHF. The CDR3 DNA reads TGTGCCAGCAGTGAACCAATGGGGGGCTACAGCAATCAGCCCCAGCATTTT.

The gene calls are TRBV6-1 and TRBJ2-7, with D perhaps matching TRBD1 (5 bases). The CDR3 loop spans 17 amino acids. V lost 4 bases and J 0 bases, leaving 19 bases between the germline ends. Germline V CDR1 and CDR2: MNHNS, SASEGT. The CDR3 region has the DNA TGTGCCAGCAGTGGGGGCTCCTTTTACTCCGTCTCCTACGAGCAGTACTTC. As protein: CASSGGSFYSVSYEQYF.

This sequence joins TRBV2 and TRBJ1-3; TRBD1 agrees at 9 bases. The V and J ends lost 5 bases and 0 bases, in that order; junction bases with no gene match: 5. Germline CDR1 and CDR2: SNHLY and FYNNEI. CDR3 length: 16 amino acids. The CDR3 nucleotides read TGTGCCAGCAGTAGAGGACAGGGGTTCTCTGGAAACACCATATATTTT. This codes for CASSRGQGFSGNTIYF.

The chain joins TRBV11-2 to TRBJ1-1; D may be TRBD1 (6 bases). The CDR3 spans 15 residues. Germline V gene data show CDR1 as SGHAT and CDR2 as FQNNGV. Trimming removed 5 bases at V and 3 bases at J, with 16 bases between. The CDR3 protein is CASSTDRGRDTEAFF. As DNA, the CDR3 is TGTGCCAGCAGCACGGACCGGGGGCGCGACACTGAAGCTTTCTTT.

This clonotype was seen only a few times. The rearrangement joins TRBV7-9 to TRBJ2-2; 7 bases agree with TRBD1. J was trimmed by 5 bases and V by 5 bases; bases with no gene match: 5. From germline, CDR1 is SEHNR and CDR2 FQNEAQ (reference sequence). The CDR3 loop spans 14 amino acids. In nucleotides, the CDR3 is TGTGCCAGCAGCCCCCTGACAGGGACCGGGGAGCTGTTTTTT. Encoded protein: CASSPLTGTGELFF.

The chain couples TRBV7-6 to TRBJ2-1, with 9 bases identical to TRBD2. Unmatched junction bases numbered 12, after V lost 6 bases and J lost 9 bases. Germline V CDR1 and CDR2: SGHVS, FNYEAQ. The CDR3 loop spans 15 amino acids. The CDR3 loop reads CASSLGAGGRREQFF. The CDR3, as DNA: TGTGCCAGCAGTCTAGGGGCGGGGGGGCGTCGTGAGCAGTTCTTC.

The V and J genes are TRBV7-3 and TRBJ2-3; tentative D call: TRBD1 (6 bases). V was cut by 4 bases and J by 6 bases, with 14 bases left in between. The CDR3 contains 14 residues. Germline CDR1 and CDR2: SGHTA and FQGTGA. CDR3 nucleotides: TGTGCCAGCAGCTCACAGGGAAAGAGGGATACGCAGTATTTT. Residues: CASSSQGKRDTQYF.

The chain links TRBV20-1 to TRBJ2-1; 8 nucleotides align to TRBD2. This CDR3 spans 15 amino acids. V lost 0 bases and J lost 8; bases outside the gene matches: 9. Germline V gene lookup returns CDR1 DFQATT and CDR2 SNEGSKA (reference sequence). The CDR3 reads CSARDVAGWPYEQFF. CDR3 nucleotide sequence: TGCAGTGCTAGAGATGTAGCGGGGTGGCCCTATGAGCAGTTCTTC.